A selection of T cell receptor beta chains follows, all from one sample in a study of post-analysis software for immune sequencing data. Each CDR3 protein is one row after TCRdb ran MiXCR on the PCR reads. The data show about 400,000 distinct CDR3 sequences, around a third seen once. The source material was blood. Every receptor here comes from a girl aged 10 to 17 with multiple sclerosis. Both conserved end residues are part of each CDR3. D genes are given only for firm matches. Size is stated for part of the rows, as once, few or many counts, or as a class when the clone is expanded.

CDR3aa: CASSQDPTGIETQYF
CDR3nt: TGCGCCAGCAGCCAAGACCCCACGGGGATAGAGACCCAGTACTTC
d_gene: .
abundance: .
v_gene: TRBV4-1
j_gene: TRBJ2-5

CDR3aa: CASSPRTVSNQPQHF
CDR3nt: TGTGCCAGCTCACCCCGGACAGTTAGCAATCAGCCCCAGCATTTT
d_gene: .
abundance: .
v_gene: TRBV28
j_gene: TRBJ1-5

CDR3aa: CASRQAGSLPSGANVLTF
CDR3nt: TGTGCCAGCAGACAAGCGGGGTCTCTTCCCTCTGGGGCCAACGTCCTGACTTTC
d_gene: TRBD2
abundance: .
v_gene: TRBV7-9
j_gene: TRBJ2-6

CDR3aa: CASSQGTIGQGAAEQFF
CDR3nt: TGTGCCAGCAGCCAGGGTACCATAGGACAGGGGGCCGCTGAGCAGTTCTTC
d_gene: TRBD1
abundance: .
v_gene: TRBV3-1
j_gene: TRBJ2-1

CDR3aa: CASSQVTSGAHNEQFF
CDR3nt: TGTGCCAGCAGCCAAGTGACCTCCGGGGCCCACAATGAGCAGTTCTTC
d_gene: .
abundance: .
v_gene: TRBV3-1
j_gene: TRBJ2-1

CDR3aa: CSAVNGVSGGSSYNEQFF
CDR3nt: TGCAGTGCCGTTAACGGGGTTTCTGGCGGGAGCTCCTACAATGAGCAGTTCTTC
d_gene: TRBD2
abundance: few
v_gene: TRBV20-1
j_gene: TRBJ2-1

CDR3aa: CASSLFSGASDTQYF
CDR3nt: TGTGCCAGCAGCTTGTTTAGCGGGGCCTCAGATACGCAGTATTTT
d_gene: TRBD2
abundance: few
v_gene: TRBV5-6
j_gene: TRBJ2-3

CDR3aa: CASSLDSTGTDTQYF
CDR3nt: TGCGCCAGCAGCTTGGATTCGACAGGCACAGATACGCAGTATTTT
d_gene: .
abundance: few
v_gene: TRBV5-1
j_gene: TRBJ2-3

CDR3aa: CASSLVWGQRVYNEQFF
CDR3nt: TGTGCCAGCAGCTTGGTTTGGGGGCAGAGGGTATACAATGAGCAGTTCTTC
d_gene: .
abundance: .
v_gene: TRBV5-5
j_gene: TRBJ2-1

CDR3aa: CSATGTGAEKLFF
CDR3nt: TGCAGTGCTACCGGGACAGGGGCTGAAAAACTGTTTTTT
d_gene: TRBD1
abundance: .
v_gene: TRBV20-1
j_gene: TRBJ1-4

CDR3aa: CASSSQGREAFF
CDR3nt: TGCGCCAGCAGCTCCCAGGGGAGGGAAGCTTTCTTT
d_gene: .
abundance: .
v_gene: TRBV5-1
j_gene: TRBJ1-1

CDR3aa: CASSEVALLTDTQYF
CDR3nt: TGTGCCAGCAGTGAAGTGGCACTGCTCACAGATACGCAGTATTTT
d_gene: .
abundance: .
v_gene: TRBV6-1
j_gene: TRBJ2-3

CDR3aa: CASSLQGNSPLHF
CDR3nt: TGTGCCAGCAGCTTGCAGGGGAATTCACCCCTCCACTTT
d_gene: .
abundance: few
v_gene: TRBV5-8
j_gene: TRBJ1-6

CDR3aa: CASSFGEGAYNEQFF
CDR3nt: TGTGCCAGCAGCTTCGGCGAGGGTGCCTACAATGAGCAGTTCTTC
d_gene: .
abundance: .
v_gene: TRBV5-5
j_gene: TRBJ2-1

CDR3aa: CASKTGDSYEQYF
CDR3nt: TGTGCCAGCAAAACAGGGGATAGTTACGAGCAGTACTTC
d_gene: TRBD1
abundance: .
v_gene: TRBV28
j_gene: TRBJ2-7

CDR3aa: CASSLWDQETQYF
CDR3nt: TGTGCCAGCAGCTTATGGGACCAAGAGACCCAGTACTTC
d_gene: .
abundance: .
v_gene: TRBV7-2
j_gene: TRBJ2-5

CDR3aa: CASSLGRISTDTQYF
CDR3nt: TGTGCCAGCAGCTTAGGCAGGATAAGCACAGATACGCAGTATTTT
d_gene: .
abundance: .
v_gene: TRBV7-2
j_gene: TRBJ2-3

CDR3aa: CASTVTGEETQYF
CDR3nt: TGTGCCAGCACAGTAACGGGAGAAGAGACCCAGTACTTC
d_gene: .
abundance: .
v_gene: TRBV2
j_gene: TRBJ2-5

CDR3aa: CASSQEGITEEAFF
CDR3nt: TGTGCCAGCAGCCAGGAAGGCATCACAGAAGAAGCTTTCTTT
d_gene: .
abundance: .
v_gene: TRBV3-1
j_gene: TRBJ1-1

CDR3aa: CASSVSTGIEAFF
CDR3nt: TGTGCCAGCAGTGTATCCACAGGGATCGAAGCTTTCTTT
d_gene: .
abundance: .
v_gene: TRBV27
j_gene: TRBJ1-1

CDR3aa: CASSPEDSGYEQYF
CDR3nt: TGTGCCAGCTCACCCGAGGACAGTGGCTACGAGCAGTACTTC
d_gene: .
abundance: .
v_gene: TRBV18
j_gene: TRBJ2-7

CDR3aa: CASRERGTGSYGQYF
CDR3nt: TGCGCCAGCAGAGAGAGAGGGACCGGCTCCTACGGGCAGTACTTC
d_gene: .
abundance: .
v_gene: TRBV5-1
j_gene: TRBJ2-7

CDR3aa: CASSLTTGNQPQHF
CDR3nt: TGTGCCAGCAGCCTCACTACAGGGAATCAGCCCCAGCATTTT
d_gene: .
abundance: .
v_gene: TRBV12-3/TRBV12-4
j_gene: TRBJ1-5

CDR3aa: CSATPVGNIMRNEKLFF
CDR3nt: TGCAGTGCTACCCCGGTGGGAAACATCATGAGGAATGAAAAACTGTTTTTT
d_gene: .
abundance: .
v_gene: TRBV20-1
j_gene: TRBJ1-4

CDR3aa: CARLGRGSEQYF
CDR3nt: TGTGCCAGGCTTGGGAGGGGTTCCGAACAGTACTTC
d_gene: TRBD2
abundance: few
v_gene: TRBV4-2
j_gene: TRBJ2-7

CDR3aa: CASSTWTGGNYEQYF
CDR3nt: TGCGCCAGCAGCACGTGGACAGGAGGGAACTACGAGCAGTACTTC
d_gene: .
abundance: few
v_gene: TRBV5-1
j_gene: TRBJ2-7

CDR3aa: CSALSYGYTF
CDR3nt: TGCAGTGCTCTATCATATGGCTACACCTTC
d_gene: .
abundance: few
v_gene: TRBV20-1
j_gene: TRBJ1-2

CDR3aa: CASSPSQGIDGYTF
CDR3nt: TGTGCCAGCAGCCCATCACAGGGAATTGATGGCTACACCTTC
d_gene: .
abundance: .
v_gene: TRBV7-2
j_gene: TRBJ1-2

CDR3aa: CSVDTGGFYGYTF
CDR3nt: TGCAGCGTTGACACAGGAGGGTTTTACGGCTACACCTTC
d_gene: .
abundance: few
v_gene: TRBV29-1
j_gene: TRBJ1-2

CDR3aa: CASSPEAGPGLGETQYF
CDR3nt: TGTGCCAGCAGTCCAGAGGCCGGACCGGGGCTCGGGGAGACCCAGTACTTC
d_gene: .
abundance: .
v_gene: TRBV12-3/TRBV12-4
j_gene: TRBJ2-5

CDR3aa: CASSFRVMNTEAFF
CDR3nt: TGCGCCAGCAGCTTCAGGGTCATGAACACTGAAGCTTTCTTT
d_gene: .
abundance: .
v_gene: TRBV5-1
j_gene: TRBJ1-1

CDR3aa: CASSMVGGQNYGYTF
CDR3nt: TGTGCCAGCAGTATGGTCGGGGGGCAGAACTATGGCTACACCTTC
d_gene: .
abundance: .
v_gene: TRBV27
j_gene: TRBJ1-2

CDR3aa: CASSLARTGKEAQYF
CDR3nt: TGTGCCAGCAGCTTAGCCCGGACAGGAAAAGAGGCCCAGTACTTC
d_gene: TRBD1
abundance: .
v_gene: TRBV7-2
j_gene: TRBJ2-5

CDR3aa: CASGGVRGSEQFF
CDR3nt: TGTGCCAGCGGAGGGGTGCGGGGCAGTGAGCAGTTCTTC
d_gene: .
abundance: .
v_gene: TRBV7-8
j_gene: TRBJ2-1

CDR3aa: CASSYWTGDEQYF
CDR3nt: TGTGCCAGCAGTTACTGGACAGGGGACGAGCAGTACTTC
d_gene: TRBD1
abundance: few
v_gene: TRBV6-5
j_gene: TRBJ2-7

CDR3aa: CASSPQGGGIGYGYTF
CDR3nt: TGCGCCAGCAGCCCCCAAGGGGGGGGTATAGGCTATGGCTACACCTTC
d_gene: .
abundance: .
v_gene: TRBV5-1
j_gene: TRBJ1-2

CDR3aa: CASSIVQGGFYEQYF
CDR3nt: TGTGCCAGTAGTATAGTGCAGGGAGGGTTCTACGAGCAGTACTTC
d_gene: TRBD2
abundance: .
v_gene: TRBV19
j_gene: TRBJ2-7

CDR3aa: CASSVGGSGYYNEQFF
CDR3nt: TGTGCCAGCAGCGTAGGGGGGTCGGGTTACTACAATGAGCAGTTCTTC
d_gene: .
abundance: .
v_gene: TRBV9
j_gene: TRBJ2-1

CDR3aa: CASSQDAHEQYF
CDR3nt: TGCGCCAGCAGCCAGGACGCGCACGAGCAGTACTTC
d_gene: .
abundance: few
v_gene: TRBV5-1
j_gene: TRBJ2-7